This TCR beta chain was captured in a study of cytomegalovirus exposure and HLA in healthy donors. Primers for the PCR totalled 60 Vbeta and 13 Jbeta. Using immunoSEQ multiplex PCR, the repertoire was profiled, and TCRdb retains in-frame clones only, with some absent. The repertoire holds about 70,000 clones, with around two thirds as singletons. This TCR was recovered from a human donor in good health. Sequenced sample: PBMCs.

CDR3 region: CASSQAYEQYF. For the CDR3, the DNA is TGTGCCAGCAGCCAGGCCTACGAGCAGTACTTC. The rearrangement joins TRBV28 to TRBJ2-7; D gene unclear. Trimming took 6 bases from V and 2 from J, leaving 5 bases between them. This CDR3 spans 11 amino acids. Germline V CDR1 and CDR2: MDHEN, SYDVKM.